The clone carrying this T cell receptor (beta chain) appeared a few times. Its cognate antigen is unknown. This entry belongs to a study of T cell responses to AZD1222 COVID-19 vaccine. Notes on the study in general: Clonal diversity was possibly underestimated, and white British individuals and females predominated among donors. A rise in Spike-specific TCR breadth and depth followed two AZD1222 doses.

The V gene's germline CDR1 is SGHVS and CDR2 FNYEAQ. The CDR3 extends over 16 amino acids. V dropped 5 bases and J dropped 7; count of bases not matched to a gene: 11. Some clones are missing from TCRdb's copy, which holds only in-frame ones; the method was immunoSEQ multiplex PCR. The data contain around 53,000 clones, approximately 89% of them singletons. The material sequenced was peripheral blood, taken on day 0 of MenACWY control vaccination. The clonotype originates from an adult in good health. The chain recombines TRBV7-6 with TRBJ2-1, with 10 bases fitting TRBD2. CDR3 in DNA: TGTGCCAGCAGCGCTAAGCGGGAGGGCCTAGGGAATGAGCAGTTCTTC. This sequence encodes CASSAKREGLGNEQFF.